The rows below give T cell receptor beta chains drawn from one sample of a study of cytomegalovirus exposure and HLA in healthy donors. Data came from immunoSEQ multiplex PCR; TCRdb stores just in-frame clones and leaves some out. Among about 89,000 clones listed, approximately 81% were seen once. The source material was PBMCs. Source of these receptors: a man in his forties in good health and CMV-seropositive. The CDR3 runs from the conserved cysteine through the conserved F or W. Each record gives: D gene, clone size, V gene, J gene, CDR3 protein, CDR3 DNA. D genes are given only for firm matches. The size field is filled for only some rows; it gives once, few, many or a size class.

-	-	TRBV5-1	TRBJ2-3	CASSLLFAETQYF	TGCGCCAGCAGCTTGTTATTCGCGGAGACGCAGTATTTT
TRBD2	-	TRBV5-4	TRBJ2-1	CASSLVRGLAGPYNEQFF	TGTGCCAGCAGCTTGGTTAGGGGATTAGCGGGACCATACAATGAGCAGTTCTTC
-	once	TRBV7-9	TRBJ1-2	CASSFGGSYGYTF	TGTGCCAGCAGCTTCGGGGGGTCCTATGGCTACACCTTC
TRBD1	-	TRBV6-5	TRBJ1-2	CASSFITPTGGRGYTF	TGTGCCAGCAGTTTCATAACACCAACAGGGGGCCGTGGCTACACCTTC
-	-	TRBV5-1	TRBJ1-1	CASIGVSTEAFF	TGCGCCAGCATCGGGGTGTCCACTGAAGCTTTCTTT
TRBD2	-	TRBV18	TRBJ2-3	CASSPLAGGTDTQYF	TGTGCCAGCTCACCCCTAGCGGGAGGGACAGATACGCAGTATTTT
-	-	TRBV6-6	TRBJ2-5	CASGRGEETQYF	TGTGCCAGCGGTCGTGGGGAGGAGACCCAGTACTTC
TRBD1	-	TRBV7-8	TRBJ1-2	CASTRDSLANYGYTF	TGTGCCAGCACCCGGGACAGCTTAGCTAACTATGGCTACACCTTC
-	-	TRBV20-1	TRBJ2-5	CSATPSETQYF	TGCAGTGCTACCCCGTCAGAGACCCAGTACTTC
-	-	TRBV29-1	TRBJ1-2	CSVTDSDYGYTF	TGCAGCGTGACAGATTCGGACTATGGCTACACCTTC
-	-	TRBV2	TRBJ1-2	CASTVNYGYTF	TGTGCCAGCACGGTTAACTATGGCTACACCTTC
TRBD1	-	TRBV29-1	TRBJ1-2	CSAVRTGGNYGYTF	TGCAGCGCGGTCCGGACAGGGGGCAACTATGGCTACACCTTC
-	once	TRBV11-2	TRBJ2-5	CASSSAFGGETQYF	TGTGCCAGTAGTAGCGCATTCGGAGGGGAGACCCAGTACTTC
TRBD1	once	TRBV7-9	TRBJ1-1	CASSLGGQGAFF	TGTGCCAGCAGCTTAGGGGGACAGGGAGCTTTCTTT
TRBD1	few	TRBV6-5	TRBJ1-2	CASSYLGQGEYGYTF	TGTGCCAGCAGTTACTTGGGACAGGGGGAGTATGGCTACACCTTC
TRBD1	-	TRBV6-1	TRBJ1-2	CASSETWTGKNYGYTF	TGTGCCAGCAGTGAAACGTGGACAGGGAAAAACTATGGCTACACCTTC
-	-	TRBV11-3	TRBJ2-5	CASSPPDSQETQYF	TGTGCCAGCAGCCCTCCGGACAGTCAAGAGACCCAGTACTTC
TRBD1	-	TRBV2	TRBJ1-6	CASMGQNNSPLHF	TGTGCCAGCATGGGACAGAATAATTCACCCCTCCACTTT
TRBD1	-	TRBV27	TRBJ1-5	CASSLFWTGNQPQHF	TGTGCCAGCAGTTTATTTTGGACAGGGAATCAGCCCCAGCATTTT
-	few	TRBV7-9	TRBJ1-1	CSSSLSKAEAFF	TGTTCCAGCAGCCTGAGTAAAGCTGAAGCTTTCTTT
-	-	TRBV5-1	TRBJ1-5	CASSLRPGKGQPQHF	TGCGCCAGCAGCTTGAGGCCCGGGAAAGGTCAGCCCCAGCATTTT
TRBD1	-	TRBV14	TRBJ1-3	CASSTGGSGNTIYF	TGTGCCAGCAGCACAGGGGGCTCTGGAAACACCATATATTTT
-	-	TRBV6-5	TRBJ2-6	CASSFSGNSGANVLTF	TGTGCCAGCAGTTTTAGCGGAAACTCTGGGGCCAACGTCCTGACTTTC
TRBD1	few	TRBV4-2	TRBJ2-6	CASSSTGFGANVLTF	TGTGCCAGCAGCTCGACAGGGTTCGGGGCCAACGTCCTGACTTTC
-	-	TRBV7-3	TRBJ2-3	CASSPRYPTDTQYF	TGTGCCAGCAGCCCCCGTTATCCCACAGATACGCAGTATTTT
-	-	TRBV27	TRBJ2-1	CASTSFGSDYNEQFF	TGTGCCAGCACCTCGTTCGGGAGTGATTACAATGAGCAGTTCTTC
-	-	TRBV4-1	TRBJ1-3	CASSQDNLQRSSGNTIYF	TGCGCCAGCAGCCAAGATAACCTGCAGCGCAGCTCTGGAAACACCATATATTTT
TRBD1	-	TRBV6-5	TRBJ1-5	CASRRRQGRNQPQHF	TGTGCCAGCAGGAGAAGACAGGGTCGCAATCAGCCCCAGCATTTT
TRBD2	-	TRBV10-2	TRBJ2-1	CASSEIPGTSGLSNEQFF	TGCGCCAGCAGTGAAATTCCCGGGACTAGCGGGCTGAGCAATGAGCAGTTCTTC
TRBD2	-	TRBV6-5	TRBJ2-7	CARALRGSSYEQYF	TGTGCCAGAGCCCTCCGCGGGAGTAGTTACGAGCAGTACTTC
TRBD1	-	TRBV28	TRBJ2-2	CASSRQGGTGELFF	TGTGCCAGCAGTAGACAGGGGGGAACCGGGGAGCTGTTTTTT
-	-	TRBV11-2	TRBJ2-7	CASSLERYEQYF	TGTGCCAGCAGCCTCGAGAGGTACGAGCAGTACTTC
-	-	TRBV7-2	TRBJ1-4	CASSLGGGNEKLFF	TGTGCCAGCAGCTTAGGGGGGGGGAATGAAAAACTGTTTTTT
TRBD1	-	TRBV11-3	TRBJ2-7	CASSLEGQAVNEQYF	TGTGCCAGCAGCTTAGAGGGACAGGCCGTTAACGAGCAGTACTTC
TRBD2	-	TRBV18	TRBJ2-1	CASSPDSRGGFF	TGTGCCAGCTCACCGGACAGCCGGGGGGGGTTCTTC
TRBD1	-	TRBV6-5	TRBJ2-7	CASSLWLGTGPYEQYF	TGTGCCAGCAGTTTATGGCTAGGGACAGGACCCTACGAGCAGTACTTC
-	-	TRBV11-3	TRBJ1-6	CASSQGLGSYNSPLHF	TGTGCCAGCAGTCAGGGGTTGGGATCCTATAATTCACCCCTCCACTTT